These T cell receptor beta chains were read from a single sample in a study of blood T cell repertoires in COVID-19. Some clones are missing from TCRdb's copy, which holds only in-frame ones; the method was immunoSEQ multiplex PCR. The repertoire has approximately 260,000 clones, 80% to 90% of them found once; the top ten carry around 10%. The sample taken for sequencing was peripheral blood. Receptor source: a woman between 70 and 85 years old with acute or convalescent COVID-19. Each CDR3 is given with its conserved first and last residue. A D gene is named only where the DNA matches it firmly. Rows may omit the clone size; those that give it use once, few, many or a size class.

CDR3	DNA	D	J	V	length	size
CASSSPGQVNEKLFF	TGTGCCAGCAGCTCACCGGGACAGGTTAATGAAAAACTGTTTTTT	TRBD1	TRBJ1-4	TRBV7-2	15	once
CASSSGGLAGVETQYF	TGTGCCAGCAGCTCGGGCGGGCTAGCGGGGGTTGAGACCCAGTACTTC	TRBD2	TRBJ2-5	TRBV7-2	16	-
CASSLVEGGYTF	TGTGCCAGCAGCTTAGTAGAGGGTGGCTACACCTTC	-	TRBJ1-2	TRBV7-9	12	-
CASSQQPGDEKLFF	TGCGCCAGCAGCCAACAGCCGGGAGATGAAAAACTGTTTTTT	-	TRBJ1-4	TRBV5-1	14	-
CASSSQPDRFNTEAFF	TGTGCCAGCAGTTCTCAACCGGACAGGTTTAACACTGAAGCTTTCTTT	TRBD1	TRBJ1-1	TRBV6-2/TRBV6-3	16	-
CASSPYRTANTEAFF	TGTGCCAGCAGTCCGTATCGGACAGCTAACACTGAAGCTTTCTTT	-	TRBJ1-1	TRBV3-1/TRBV3-2	15	few
CASSWTKTNTGELFF	TGTGCCAGCAGCTGGACTAAGACGAACACCGGGGAGCTGTTTTTT	-	TRBJ2-2	TRBV5-8	15	-
CASSSDRATGELFF	TGTGCCAGCAGCTCCGACAGGGCGACCGGGGAGCTGTTTTTT	TRBD1	TRBJ2-2	TRBV7-9	14	-
CSVSRGDAFF	TGCAGCGTATCGCGGGGGGATGCTTTCTTT	-	TRBJ1-1	TRBV29-1	10	few
CASSSIPGENTIYF	TGTGCCAGCAGCTCCATCCCGGGAGAGAACACCATATATTTT	-	TRBJ1-3	TRBV7-6	14	-
CASSRQGQEIVF	TGTGCCAGCTCACGCCAGGGTCAGGAGATCGTTTTC	-	TRBJ1-2	TRBV18	12	few
CASSRSSGANTEAFF	TGTGCCAGCAGCCGAAGTTCCGGTGCCAACACTGAAGCTTTCTTT	-	TRBJ1-1	TRBV16	15	-
CASSPPLTSGGGDTQYF	TGTGCCAGCAGCCCCCCACTAACGAGCGGGGGTGGAGATACGCAGTATTTT	TRBD2	TRBJ2-3	TRBV9	17	-
CASSDGVGNTIYF	TGTGCCAGCAGTGACGGGGTTGGAAACACCATATATTTT	-	TRBJ1-3	TRBV2	13	once
CSARQGGYTEAFF	TGCAGCGCTCGTCAAGGGGGTTACACTGAAGCTTTCTTT	-	TRBJ1-1	TRBV29-1	13	-
CASSLGTAYEQYF	TGTGCCAGCAGCTTAGGTACAGCCTACGAGCAGTACTTC	-	TRBJ2-7	TRBV7-8	13	-
CASSFHDRGGYTF	TGTGCCAGCAGCTTCCACGACAGGGGTGGCTACACCTTC	TRBD1	TRBJ1-2	TRBV5-8	13	-
CAIARTSGSPLHF	TGTGCCATCGCACGAACATCAGGGTCACCCCTCCACTTT	-	TRBJ1-6	TRBV10-3	13	few
CASNQGRPSYNEQFF	TGTGCCAGCAACCAGGGAAGGCCCTCCTACAATGAGCAGTTCTTC	-	TRBJ2-1	TRBV27	15	-
CASSLAGGKGDEQYF	TGTGCCAGCAGCCTGGCGGGGGGCAAAGGGGACGAGCAGTACTTC	TRBD2	TRBJ2-7	TRBV5-4	15	-
CASSLAAGGPDTQYF	TGTGCCAGCAGCTTAGCAGCGGGGGGGCCAGATACGCAGTATTTT	TRBD2	TRBJ2-3	TRBV7-9	15	-
CASSLSGNYGYTF	TGTGCCAGCAGCTTATCGGGGAACTATGGCTACACCTTC	-	TRBJ1-2	TRBV5-5	13	-
CASSVERTSGGETQYF	TGTGCCAGCAGCGTAGAGCGGACTAGCGGGGGCGAGACCCAGTACTTC	TRBD2	TRBJ2-5	TRBV9	16	-
CASSIPTRLWSYTF	TGTGCCAGTAGTATCCCAACCCGACTTTGGAGCTACACCTTC	-	TRBJ1-2	TRBV19	14	-
CASSFARGRNTEAFF	TGTGCCAGCAGCTTTGCGAGGGGGCGAAACACTGAAGCTTTCTTT	TRBD1	TRBJ1-1	TRBV5-4	15	-
CSVGRDSYEQYF	TGCAGCGTTGGGCGGGACAGCTACGAGCAGTACTTC	-	TRBJ2-7	TRBV29-1	12	-
CASSHARNSPLHF	TGTGCCAGCAGCCACGCTCGGAATTCACCCCTCCACTTT	-	TRBJ1-6	TRBV3-1/TRBV3-2	13	-
CASGLVRSTEAFF	TGTGCCAGTGGACTGGTACGGAGCACTGAAGCTTTCTTT	-	TRBJ1-1	TRBV19	13	-
CASSLGTSGGSEQFF	TGTGCCAGCAGTCTCGGGACTAGCGGGGGTAGTGAGCAGTTCTTC	TRBD2	TRBJ2-1	TRBV9	15	-
CAISEWASGGQADTQYF	TGTGCCATCAGTGAGTGGGCTAGCGGGGGGCAGGCAGATACGCAGTATTTT	TRBD2	TRBJ2-3	TRBV10-3	17	-
CASSQGVTGSRSGANVLTF	TGTGCCAGCAGCCAAGGGGTGACAGGGTCCCGCTCTGGGGCCAACGTCCTGACTTTC	TRBD1	TRBJ2-6	TRBV3-1/TRBV3-2	19	-
CASSRSLWEGEAFF	TGTGCCAGCAGCCGATCCTTATGGGAGGGTGAAGCTTTCTTT	-	TRBJ1-1	TRBV11-2	14	-
CASRLRGGGYTF	TGTGCCAGCAGGCTAAGGGGGGGAGGCTACACCTTC	-	TRBJ1-2	TRBV6-5	12	-
CASSWGGQPQHF	TGTGCCAGCAGCTGGGGGGGTCAGCCCCAGCATTTT	-	TRBJ1-5	TRBV5-6	12	few
CASSQASSYINEKLFF	TGCGCCAGCAGCCAGGCCTCCTCATATATTAATGAAAAACTGTTTTTT	-	TRBJ1-4	TRBV4-1	16	-
CASSPSGREGSPLHF	TGTGCCAGCTCACCGTCGGGGCGGGAAGGTTCACCCCTCCACTTT	-	TRBJ1-6	TRBV18	15	-
CAWSVRPGQGYGYTF	TGTGCCTGGAGTGTACGACCAGGGCAAGGCTATGGCTACACCTTC	-	TRBJ1-2	TRBV30	15	-
CASSAAGAETQYF	TGTGCCAGCTCCGCGGCAGGGGCAGAGACCCAGTACTTC	-	TRBJ2-5	TRBV18	13	-
CASGLVRGLGGTEAFF	TGTGCTAGTGGTTTGGTACGAGGGTTAGGCGGGACTGAAGCTTTCTTT	-	TRBJ1-1	TRBV12-5	16	-
CASSYNRQGLPYGYTF	TGTGCCAGCAGCTACAATAGACAGGGTCTCCCTTATGGCTACACCTTC	TRBD1	TRBJ1-2	TRBV13	16	-
CASSMGQRWYNEQFF	TGTGCCAGCAGCATGGGACAGCGATGGTACAATGAGCAGTTCTTC	TRBD1	TRBJ2-1	TRBV7-8	15	once
CASHRDSMNTEAFF	TGCGCCAGCCATAGGGACAGCATGAACACTGAAGCTTTCTTT	TRBD1	TRBJ1-1	TRBV5-1	14	-
CASSETGSGQPQHF	TGTGCCAGCAGTGAAACAGGGTCGGGGCAGCCCCAGCATTTT	-	TRBJ1-5	TRBV2	14	-
CASSPDSYYEQYF	TGTGCCAGCAGCCCGGACAGCTACTACGAGCAGTACTTC	-	TRBJ2-7	TRBV11-2	13	-
CASSLAGGTEAFF	TGTGCCAGCAGCTTAGCCGGTGGCACTGAAGCTTTCTTT	-	TRBJ1-1	TRBV11-2	13	-
CASSMGITNTEAFF	TGTGCCAGTAGTATGGGCATTACGAACACTGAAGCTTTCTTT	-	TRBJ1-1	TRBV19	14	-
CASSPGWQGSTGELFF	TGTGCCAGCAGCCCAGGGTGGCAGGGGAGCACCGGGGAGCTGTTTTTT	-	TRBJ2-2	TRBV7-9	16	-
CASTSQGNSYNSPLHF	TGTGCCAGCACTTCCCAGGGGAACTCCTATAATTCACCCCTCCACTTT	-	TRBJ1-6	TRBV2	16	-
CASSFGDTRNYGYTF	TGTGCCAGCAGCTTCGGGGACACCCGTAACTATGGCTACACCTTC	-	TRBJ1-2	TRBV5-6	15	-
CASRRVGGFYGYTF	TGTGCCAGCAGGAGAGTAGGCGGGTTTTATGGCTACACCTTC	-	TRBJ1-2	TRBV5-4	14	-